Presented here are 25 T cell receptor beta chains from one specimen sequenced in a study of T cells in tumors after PD-1 blockade (dated by TCRdb to the late 2010s). The protocol used for the library was the immunoSEQ multiplex PCR assay. TCRdb mirrors the immuneACCESS table, restricted to in-frame sequences. Some clones are absent from its copies; in checked studies, under half trace to an unresolved V gene, and the reason for the others is unknown. The sample yields fewer than 35,000 clones; roughly 78% were counted once. More than 30% of the sample is held by the ten biggest clonotypes. The time point label on this specimen signifies: before anti-PD-1 therapy. The sequencing here drew on PBMCs, taken before anti-PD-1 treatment. These receptors all come from a human donor with basal cell carcinoma.

This chain joins TRBV28 and TRBJ2-4, with D uncertain. The germline gives CDR1 MDHEN, CDR2 SYDVKM. The CDR3 contains 15 residues. V dropped 3 bases and J dropped 0 bases, with 9 bases sitting between them. As DNA, the CDR3 is TGTGCCAGCAGTTTCACGGCTATAGCCAAAAACATTCAGTACTTC. Amino acid sequence: CASSFTAIAKNIQYF. Full variable domain (remainder filled in from reference TRBV28 and TRBJ2-4): DVKVTQSSRYLVKRTGEKVFLECVQDMDHENMFWYRQDPGLGLRLIYFSYDVKMKEKGDIPEGYSVSREKKERFSLILESASTNQTSMYLCASSFTAIAKNIQYFGAGTRLSVL.

This chain connects TRBV24-1 to TRBJ2-1; 12 nucleotides match TRBD1. Trimming cost V 5 bases and J 4 bases; bases outside gene matches: 5. CDR3 length equals 16 residues. Germline CDR1 KGHDR, CDR2 SFDVKD. The CDR3 DNA reads TGTGCCACCAGTGGGGGACAGGGGGCCGGTTACAATGAGCAGTTCTTC. Amino acids: CATSGGQGAGYNEQFF.

This clone was counted once. The genes are TRBV30 and TRBJ1-1; D might be TRBD1 (5 bases). The V gene lost 2 bases and the J gene lost 7 bases, with 17 bases spanning the gap. The V gene's germline CDR1 is GTSNPN and CDR2 SVGIG (reference sequence). The CDR3 totals 14 residues. CDR3 protein: CAWSLVEGFREAFF. CDR3 DNA sequence: TGTGCCTGGAGTCTCGTCGAGGGGTTCCGTGAAGCTTTCTTT.

The rearrangement links TRBV7-9 to TRBJ2-3; no clear D. In germline, CDR1 is SEHNR, CDR2 FQNEAQ (reference sequence). Trimming removed 5 bases at V and 0 bases at J, with 15 bases between. The CDR3 extends over 16 amino acids. The CDR3 here is CASSNPRDASTDTQYF. The DNA of the CDR3 is TGTGCCAGCAGCAACCCTAGGGATGCCAGCACAGATACGCAGTATTTT.

The rearrangement links TRBV7-2 to TRBJ1-4; 8 nucleotides line up with TRBD1. Germline loops: CDR1 SGHTA, CDR2 FQGNSA. The ends lost 5 bases at V and 4 bases at J; junction bases unmatched: 3. The CDR3 totals 14 residues. CDR3 sequence reads: CASSKGQDNEKLFF. The CDR3 coding sequence is TGTGCCAGCAGCAAGGGACAGGATAATGAAAAACTGTTTTTT.

This chain joins TRBV11-3 and TRBJ1-5, with D hard to call. CDR1 is SGHNT and CDR2 is YENEEA in the germline V gene. This CDR3 is built from 14 residues. Trimming shortened V by 3 bases and J by 3 bases, and 9 bases separated the two germline ends. In DNA form, the CDR3 reads TGTGCCAGCAGCTTGTCGGGGATCAATCAGCCCCAGCATTTT. This sequence encodes CASSLSGINQPQHF.

This clone has more than one count but fewer than ten. This chain joins TRBV2 and TRBJ2-7, with D perhaps assigned TRBD1 or TRBD2 (5 bases each). CDR3 length: 13 residues. The germline CDR1 and CDR2 sequences are SNHLY and FYNNEI. The V end was cut by 4 bases, the J end by 6 bases, with 13 bases between. For the CDR3, the DNA is TGTGCCAGCAGTGGGATGGGACCGGGCGAGCAGTACTTC. Residues: CASSGMGPGEQYF.

V is TRBV4-3 and J is TRBJ1-2; 8 nucleotides align to TRBD1. Losses at the gene ends were 2 bases for V and 7 bases for J; bases not matched to a gene: 6. There are 14 residues in the CDR3. CDR1 is LGHNA, CDR2 YSLEER, per germline. The CDR3 protein is CASSQPGQASGYTF. In DNA, the CDR3 is TGCGCCAGCAGCCAACCGGGACAGGCTAGTGGCTACACCTTC.

CDR3 nucleotides: TGCGCCAGCAGCCTACTAGCGGGAGGAAAATCCTACGAGCAGTACTTC. It translates to CASSLLAGGKSYEQYF. J is TRBJ2-7 and V is TRBV4-3; TRBD2 matches at 12 bases. The trim removed 4 bases at V and 1 base at J, leaving 5 bases unmatched. Germline V CDR1 and CDR2: LGHNA, YSLEER. CDR3 length: 16 amino acids.

The chain carries TRBV6-5 and TRBJ1-4; D is unresolved. This CDR3 is built from 15 residues. Trimming pared 6 bases from V and 2 bases from J, leaving 13 bases between. Germline-derived CDR1 and CDR2 are MNHEY and SVGAGI. DNA for the CDR3: TGTGCCAGCAGGGCATTTCACACGACTAATGAAAAACTGTTTTTT. Protein sequence: CASRAFHTTNEKLFF.

The chain employs TRBV5-6 and TRBJ2-1; D perhaps matches TRBD2 (5 bases). Germline loops: CDR1 SGHDT, CDR2 YYEEEE. V was cut by 0 bases and J by 1 base, with 8 bases left in between. The length of the CDR3 is 15 residues. CDR3 protein: CASSLGVASYNEQFF. CDR3 in DNA: TGTGCCAGCAGCTTGGGGGTAGCGTCCTACAATGAGCAGTTCTTC.

This clone was counted between two and nine times. The chain combines TRBV5-1 with TRBJ2-2, with TRBD1 as a possible D gene (5 bases). Trimming took off 5 bases at V and 2 bases at J, with 19 bases between the two ends. The CDR3 has 17 amino acids. Germline V CDR1 and CDR2: SGHRS, YFSETQ. CDR3 DNA: TGCGCCAGCAGTCTAAGCTCCGGACACAGAAACACCGGGGAGCTGTTTTTT. It codes for CASSLSSGHRNTGELFF. The complete variable domain, with remaining parts taken from reference TRBV5-1 and TRBJ2-2, reads KAGVTQTPRYLIKTRGQQVTLSCSPISGHRSVSWYQQTPGQGLQFLFEYFSETQRNKGNFPGRFSGRQFSNSRSEMNVSTLELGDSALYLCASSLSSGHRNTGELFFGEGSRLTVL.

This sequence joins TRBV15 and TRBJ2-3; unclear D gene. In germline, CDR1 is LNHNV, CDR2 YYDKDF (reference sequence). The V end was cut by 3 bases, the J end by 0 bases, with 10 bases between. The CDR3 consists of 15 residues. The CDR3 DNA reads as TGTGCCACCAGCAGGTGGAGCCTTAGCACAGATACGCAGTATTTT. Its protein product is CATSRWSLSTDTQYF.

V usage is TRBV19 and J usage is TRBJ2-2; D is possibly TRBD1 (5 bases). The CDR3 covers 15 residues. Trimming left V 5 bases short and J 5 bases short, with 15 bases between. The germline gives CDR1 LNHDA, CDR2 SQIVND (reference sequence). This CDR3 is CASSDKGRRTGELFF. CDR3 sequence (DNA): TGTGCCAGTAGTGATAAGGGGCGCAGGACCGGGGAGCTGTTTTTT.

V gene TRBV24-1 combines with J gene TRBJ2-5, with D perhaps TRBD2 (6 bases). The CDR3 spans 14 residues. Per the germline V gene, CDR1 is KGHDR and CDR2 is SFDVKD. Between the trimmed V and J ends, which lost 2 bases and 5 bases, there was a span of 11 bases. CDR3 nucleotides: TGTGCCACCAGTGATTGGGGACTGGGGGAGACCCAGTACTTC. This translates into CATSDWGLGETQYF.

The chain couples TRBV5-1 to TRBJ2-2, with TRBD1 matching over 7 bases. Germline V lookup: CDR1 SGHRS, CDR2 YFSETQ. Trimming at V came to 4 bases and at J to 11 bases, leaving 11 bases not matched to a gene. The CDR3 sequence is 14 residues long. The CDR3 sequence is CASSGGTAGGELFF. The CDR3 bases are TGCGCCAGCAGCGGTGGGACAGCCGGCGGTGAGCTGTTTTTT.

The genes are TRBV5-4 and TRBJ2-3; TRBD1 aligns across 9 bases. The junction had 8 bases not matched to a gene; V was cut back by 2 bases and J by 4 bases. The CDR3 length is 16 residues. CDR1 and CDR2 from the germline V gene are SGHNT and YYREEE (reference sequence). CDR3 loop: CASSFLQGARPDTQYF. The CDR3 DNA reads as TGTGCCAGCAGCTTCTTACAGGGGGCAAGACCAGATACGCAGTATTTT.

J is TRBJ2-3 and V is TRBV27; no firm D call. This CDR3 comprises 13 residues. V was shortened by 5 bases and J by 4 bases, with 10 bases between the two germline ends. Germline CDR1 reads MNHEY; CDR2 reads SMNVEV (reference sequence). CDR3 coding DNA: TGTGCCAGCAGTCTCTCGTTCCCAGATACGCAGTATTTT. It codes for CASSLSFPDTQYF.

The chain carries TRBV6-5 and TRBJ1-3; D might be TRBD1 (5 bases). Per germline, CDR1 MNHEY and CDR2 SVGAGI. This CDR3 region has 14 residues. Trimming removed 6 bases from V and 0 bases from J, with 9 bases in between. The CDR3 region is CASRRDFSGNTIYF. As DNA, the CDR3 is TGTGCCAGCAGAAGGGACTTCTCTGGAAACACCATATATTTT.

This chain uses TRBV3-1 (or the pseudogene TRBV3-2) with TRBJ2-7; TRBD2 aligns across 7 bases. This CDR3 contains 16 residues. Germline lookup yields CDR1 LGHDT and CDR2 YNNKEL (reference sequence). V was clipped by 0 bases and J by 2 bases; unmatched bases: 7. The CDR3 nucleotides are TGTGCCAGCAGCCAAGAAAGCGGGGAACCTCCCTACGAGCAGTACTTC. This codes for CASSQESGEPPYEQYF.

This clone was seen only a few times. The chain combines TRBV5-4 with TRBJ1-4; 8 nucleotides align to TRBD1. V lost 3 bases and J lost 8; bases outside the gene matches: 9. The CDR3 spans 15 residues. Germline CDR1 reads SGHNT; CDR2 reads YYREEE (reference sequence). The CDR3 spells CASSSITQGGEKLFF. CDR3 in DNA: TGTGCCAGCAGCTCAATAACACAGGGGGGCGAAAAACTGTTTTTT.

This chain links TRBV7-3 with TRBJ2-3, with 13 bases lining up with TRBD2. CDR1 and CDR2 from the germline V gene are SGHTA and FQGTGA. The CDR3 contains 18 residues. The trim removed 5 bases at V and 2 bases at J, leaving 10 bases unmatched. CDR3 sequence: CASSRTSGGVRHTDTQYF. The CDR3 coding sequence is TGTGCCAGCAGCCGGACTAGCGGGGGCGTGCGGCACACAGATACGCAGTATTTT.

This chain connects TRBV5-5 to TRBJ1-1; D ambiguous. Trimming removed 0 bases at V and 0 bases at J, with 9 bases between. CDR3 length equals 15 residues. Looked up from germline, CDR1 is SGHKS and CDR2 is YYEKEE (reference sequence). The CDR3 loop reads CASSLGPGMNTEAFF. The DNA for the CDR3 is TGTGCCAGCAGCTTGGGTCCGGGGATGAACACTGAAGCTTTCTTT.

This clone is deemed medium-sized. This chain uses TRBV28 with TRBJ2-1; D is unresolved. Trimming took 6 bases from V and 7 from J, leaving 13 bases between them. The CDR3 has 13 amino acids. Germline V gene sequence: CDR1 MDHEN, CDR2 SYDVKM. CDR3: CASSLGSINEQFF. CDR3 nucleotide sequence: TGTGCCAGCAGCCTAGGCTCGATAAATGAGCAGTTCTTC.

V and J are TRBV6-2 or TRBV6-3 and TRBJ2-7; the D is unclear. The CDR3 consists of 11 residues. Germline V gene data show CDR1 as MNHEY and CDR2 as SVGEGT. The V and J ends lost 5 bases and 5 bases respectively, with 7 bases between them. CDR3 sequence (DNA): TGTGCCAGCAGTCGTCAGGACGAGCAGTACTTC. The encoded protein is CASSRQDEQYF.